The rows below give T cell receptor beta chains drawn from one sample of a study of beta chain features in type 1 diabetes. Measured with immunoSEQ multiplex PCR; TCRdb has only the in-frame clones, and not every one. Of roughly 170,000 clones listed, more than 10% are singletons. The source material was central memory CD4+ T cells from blood. The receptors come from a woman aged 18-30 years in good health. Each CDR3 is given with its conserved first and last residue. Each record gives: V gene, clone size, J gene, D gene, CDR3 protein, CDR3 DNA. A D gene is named only where the DNA matches it firmly. Only part of the rows carry a size: once, few, many, or a class if the clone is expanded.

V: TRBV7-8
size: -
J: TRBJ2-7
D: -
CDR3: CASSRSGSGVEQYF
DNA: TGTGCCAGCAGCCGGTCGGGATCAGGGGTCGAGCAGTACTTC

V: TRBV18
size: few
J: TRBJ2-1
D: -
CDR3: CASSPQAPGSYNEQFF
DNA: TGTGCCAGCTCACCTCAGGCACCCGGTTCCTACAATGAGCAGTTCTTC

V: TRBV30
size: -
J: TRBJ1-5
D: TRBD1
CDR3: CAWSTGGATQPQHF
DNA: TGTGCCTGGAGTACAGGGGGCGCGACTCAGCCCCAGCATTTT

V: TRBV7-2
size: -
J: TRBJ2-6
D: -
CDR3: CASSRKGLDSGANVLTF
DNA: TGTGCCAGCAGCCGGAAAGGACTGGACTCTGGGGCCAACGTCCTGACTTTC

V: TRBV2
size: -
J: TRBJ2-1
D: TRBD2
CDR3: CASRAGLADYNEQFF
DNA: TGTGCCAGCAGGGCAGGACTAGCGGACTACAATGAGCAGTTCTTC

V: TRBV27
size: few
J: TRBJ2-1
D: TRBD2
CDR3: CASSFSTSGRRNEQFF
DNA: TGTGCCAGCAGTTTCTCGACTAGCGGGAGGCGAAATGAGCAGTTCTTC

V: TRBV9
size: few
J: TRBJ2-5
D: -
CDR3: CASSASLGDPQETQYF
DNA: TGTGCCAGCAGCGCATCCCTGGGCGATCCCCAAGAGACCCAGTACTTC

V: TRBV5-4
size: -
J: TRBJ2-2
D: -
CDR3: CASSFGGAGTGELFF
DNA: TGTGCCAGCAGCTTCGGGGGAGCGGGCACCGGGGAGCTGTTTTTT

V: TRBV19
size: few
J: TRBJ1-5
D: TRBD1
CDR3: CASSQDRINQPQHF
DNA: TGTGCCAGCAGCCAGGACAGGATCAATCAGCCCCAGCATTTT

V: TRBV5-6
size: few
J: TRBJ1-1
D: TRBD1
CDR3: CASSLGQGIEAFF
DNA: TGTGCCAGCAGCTTGGGACAGGGAATTGAAGCTTTCTTT

V: TRBV18
size: -
J: TRBJ2-7
D: TRBD1
CDR3: CASSPVGQGASYEQYF
DNA: TGTGCCAGCTCACCCGTCGGACAGGGAGCTTCCTACGAGCAGTACTTC

V: TRBV14
size: -
J: TRBJ1-1
D: -
CDR3: CASSTQQYTEAFF
DNA: TGTGCCAGCAGCACCCAACAGTACACTGAAGCTTTCTTT

V: TRBV5-1
size: -
J: TRBJ2-1
D: TRBD2
CDR3: CASSLTSGRGEQFF
DNA: TGCGCCAGCAGTTTGACTAGCGGGAGAGGTGAGCAGTTCTTC

V: TRBV4-2
size: few
J: TRBJ1-5
D: -
CDR3: CASSQAPGEYEPQHF
DNA: TGTGCCAGCAGCCAAGCGCCGGGGGAATATGAGCCCCAGCATTTT

V: TRBV7-3
size: once
J: TRBJ1-1
D: -
CDR3: CASSPQGLNTEAFF
DNA: TGTGCCAGCAGCCCTCAGGGGTTGAACACTGAAGCTTTCTTT

V: TRBV30
size: -
J: TRBJ1-5
D: -
CDR3: CAWSAQGNQPQHF
DNA: TGTGCCTGGAGCGCGCAGGGAAATCAGCCCCAGCATTTT

V: TRBV4-3
size: few
J: TRBJ1-4
D: -
CDR3: CASSQATDEKLFF
DNA: TGCGCCAGCAGCCAAGCAACAGACGAAAAACTGTTTTTT

V: TRBV28
size: few
J: TRBJ2-5
D: -
CDR3: CASSQYQETQYF
DNA: TGTGCCAGCAGCCAGTACCAAGAGACCCAGTACTTC

V: TRBV4-1
size: few
J: TRBJ2-5
D: TRBD1
CDR3: CASSQPGTGTETQYF
DNA: TGCGCCAGCAGCCAACCCGGGACAGGGACAGAGACCCAGTACTTC

V: TRBV6-1
size: -
J: TRBJ2-3
D: -
CDR3: CASSNIAHPDTQYF
DNA: TGTGCCAGCAGTAATATAGCGCACCCAGATACGCAGTATTTT

V: TRBV2
size: -
J: TRBJ2-2
D: -
CDR3: CASSSGTGELFF
DNA: TGTGCCAGCAGCTCGGGTACCGGGGAGCTGTTTTTT

V: TRBV7-2
size: few
J: TRBJ2-5
D: TRBD2
CDR3: CASSALAGGGQETQYF
DNA: TGTGCCAGCAGCGCTCTAGCGGGAGGGGGTCAAGAGACCCAGTACTTC

V: TRBV4-3
size: few
J: TRBJ1-2
D: TRBD1
CDR3: CASSQDGQGASSYTF
DNA: TGCGCCAGCAGCCAAGATGGACAGGGGGCATCGAGCTACACCTTC

V: TRBV27
size: few
J: TRBJ1-1
D: -
CDR3: CASSSLAGLNTEAFF
DNA: TGTGCCAGCAGTTCCCTGGCAGGACTAAACACTGAAGCTTTCTTT

V: TRBV7-9
size: -
J: TRBJ2-5
D: -
CDR3: CASSPSSRRQETQYF
DNA: TGTGCCAGCAGCCCCTCTTCGCGGAGGCAAGAGACCCAGTACTTC

V: TRBV5-4
size: -
J: TRBJ2-1
D: -
CDR3: CASSFQGRHEQFF
DNA: TGTGCCAGCAGCTTCCAGGGGAGACATGAGCAGTTCTTC

V: TRBV19
size: few
J: TRBJ1-4
D: TRBD1
CDR3: CATSTGGTNEKLFF
DNA: TGTGCCACTTCCACAGGGGGAACTAATGAAAAACTGTTTTTT

V: TRBV18
size: few
J: TRBJ2-5
D: -
CDR3: CASSSSGLVQETQYF
DNA: TGTGCCAGCTCTTCCAGCGGACTCGTCCAAGAGACCCAGTACTTC

V: TRBV5-1
size: few
J: TRBJ2-1
D: TRBD2
CDR3: CASSARGEDYNEQFF
DNA: TGCGCCAGCAGCGCCCGGGGGGAAGATTACAATGAGCAGTTCTTC

V: TRBV4-2
size: few
J: TRBJ2-7
D: TRBD2
CDR3: CASSQREFVGEQYF
DNA: TGTGCCAGCAGTCAGCGGGAGTTTGTGGGCGAGCAGTACTTC